What follows are 22 T cell receptor beta chains derived from one specimen sequenced in a study of cytomegalovirus exposure and HLA in healthy donors. Use of 60 Vbeta and 13 Jbeta primers characterized the PCR. Some clones are missing from TCRdb's copy, which holds only in-frame ones; the method was immunoSEQ multiplex PCR. This sample has 160,000 or so clones, with 80% to 85% found just once. Sequencing was done on a sample of PBMCs. These receptors were taken from a man aged 18 to 29 in good health and CMV-seronegative.

This rearrangement joins TRBV6-4 to TRBJ2-2; TRBD2 aligns across 8 bases. Germline trimming cut 2 bases from V and 1 base from J; bases unmatched to any gene: 0. This CDR3 contains 15 residues. The germline V gene encodes CDR1 MRHNA and CDR2 SNTAGT. As DNA, the CDR3 is TGTGCCAGCAGTGACCGGGGGGGGAACACCGGGGAGCTGTTTTTT. Residues: CASSDRGGNTGELFF.

The count of this clone is one. The chain uses TRBV6-5 and TRBJ2-7, with a tentative D call TRBD1 (5 bases). CDR3 length: 13 amino acids. In germline, CDR1 is MNHEY, CDR2 SVGAGI. V was cut by 6 bases and J by 1 base, with 10 bases left in between. The CDR3 nucleotides read TGTGCCAGCAGCCTTACAGGTTCCTACGAGCAGTACTTC. It translates to CASSLTGSYEQYF.

The chain is built from TRBV15 and TRBJ1-5; no clear D gene. CDR3 length: 12 amino acids. Per germline, CDR1 LNHNV and CDR2 YYDKDF (reference sequence). Trimming pared 5 bases from V and 2 bases from J, leaving 4 bases between. The CDR3 spells CATSPGNQPQHF. The DNA of the CDR3 is TGTGCCACCAGCCCGGGCAATCAGCCCCAGCATTTT.

The chain is built from TRBV6-1 and TRBJ2-1, with 8 nucleotides matching TRBD2. V was clipped by 6 bases and J by 6 bases; unmatched bases: 10. Looked up from germline, CDR1 is MNHNS and CDR2 is SASEGT. The CDR3 has 15 residues. The CDR3: CASSKPGGPGNEQFF. CDR3 nucleotide sequence: TGTGCCAGCAGCAAACCGGGAGGGCCGGGCAATGAGCAGTTCTTC.

About this clone itself: A read error may account for a junction end that differs from germline. J is TRBJ2-1 and V is TRBV7-8; TRBD1 might be the D (6 bases). CDR1 and CDR2 (germline): SGHVS, FQNEAQ. The CDR3 loop spans 15 amino acids. Here the CDR3 reads CANSETGSSYNEQFF. CDR3 nucleotide sequence: TGTGCCAACAGCGAAACAGGGAGCTCCTACAATGAGCAGTTCTTC. Full variable domain (outside the CDR3, taken from reference TRBV7-8 and TRBJ2-1): GAGVSQSPRYKVAKRGQDVALRCDPISGHVSLFWYQQALGQGPEFLTYFQNEAQLDKSGLPSDRFFAERPEGSVSTLKIQRTQQEDSAVYLCANSETGSSYNEQFFGPGTRLTVL.

This chain links TRBV13 with TRBJ2-3; 15 bases agree with TRBD2. The CDR3 spans 20 residues. V lost 1 base to trimming and J lost 4 bases; unmatched junction nucleotides: 12. Germline CDR1 and CDR2: PRHDT and FYEKMQ (reference sequence). The DNA for the CDR3 is TGTGCCAGCAGCTTAGAGACGGGACTAGCGGGAGGCCCTGGGTCAGATACGCAGTATTTT. Translating gives CASSLETGLAGGPGSDTQYF.

A single count supports this clone. The chain carries TRBV28 and TRBJ1-2, with 8 bases matching TRBD1. CDR3 size: 13 residues. Losses at the gene ends were 5 bases for V and 5 bases for J; bases not matched to a gene: 4. From germline, CDR1 is MDHEN and CDR2 SYDVKM. The CDR3 sequence is CASSRTGRYGYTF. The CDR3 DNA sequence: TGTGCCAGCAGTCGGACAGGGCGGTATGGCTACACCTTC.

V is TRBV28 and J is TRBJ1-2, with TRBD1 matching 8 bases. J gave up 6 bases and V 4 bases, and 10 bases lay outside the gene matches. Germline CDR1 MDHEN, CDR2 SYDVKM. The CDR3 loop spans 15 amino acids. The CDR3 DNA follows: TGTGCCAGCAGTTCCTCCGGACAGGGAGGGGATGGCTACACCTTC. Protein product: CASSSSGQGGDGYTF.

This chain connects TRBV7-9 to TRBJ1-1; D remains unclear. V was pared by 6 bases and J by 2 bases, with 13 bases between. The CDR3 has 14 residues. Germline assignment: CDR1 SEHNR and CDR2 FQNEAQ (reference sequence). CDR3 DNA sequence: TGTGCCAGCAGACACACAGATTACAACACTGAAGCTTTCTTT. Its protein is CASRHTDYNTEAFF.

The gene calls are TRBV6-5 and TRBJ1-2; TRBD1 agrees at 8 bases. This CDR3 is 14 amino acids long. Looked up from germline, CDR1 is MNHEY and CDR2 is SVGAGI. The V segment lost 5 bases and the J segment 4 bases; nucleotides outside the gene matches: 6. This CDR3 is CASSQRQGIYGYTF. CDR3 DNA sequence: TGTGCCAGCAGTCAACGACAGGGGATCTATGGCTACACCTTC.

The gene calls are TRBV2 and TRBJ1-4; tentatively, D is TRBD1 (5 bases). Trimming pared 5 bases from V and 2 bases from J, leaving 12 bases between. CDR1 SNHLY and CDR2 FYNNEI come from the germline V gene. The CDR3 totals 15 residues. The chain's CDR3 is CASSWAGMTNEKLFF. The CDR3 nucleotides read TGTGCCAGCAGTTGGGCAGGGATGACTAATGAAAAACTGTTTTTT.

DNA of the CDR3: TGTGCCAGTAATGGCGGGAGTGGCAATGAGCAGTTCTTC. It translates to CASNGGSGNEQFF. This rearrangement joins TRBV19 to TRBJ2-1; 7 nucleotides align to TRBD2. With V trimmed by 7 bases and J by 6 bases, 6 bases remained unmatched. Germline V CDR1 and CDR2: LNHDA, SQIVND (reference sequence). This CDR3 region has 13 residues. The variable domain in full, with the rest retrieved from reference TRBV19 and TRBJ2-1, is DGGITQSPKYLFRKEGQNVTLSCEQNLNHDAMYWYRQDPGQGLRLIYYSQIVNDFQKGDIAEGYSVSREKKESFPLTVTSAQKNPTAFYLCASNGGSGNEQFFGPGTRLTVL.

The V and J genes are TRBV2 and TRBJ1-5, with D maybe TRBD1 (6 bases). V shed 6 bases and J shed 9 bases, with 18 bases lying between them. The CDR3 covers 14 residues. CDR1 SNHLY and CDR2 FYNNEI come from the germline V gene. As DNA, the CDR3 is TGTGCCAGCAGCGGAGGACAGCCCACGGGGCCCCAGCATTTT. This gives the protein CASSGGQPTGPQHF.

The chain has TRBV4-1 and TRBJ1-1; possibly TRBD1 for D (5 bases). Germline V lookup: CDR1 MGHRA, CDR2 YSYEKL. Trimming removed 3 bases from V and 7 bases from J, with 9 bases in between. CDR3 length: 12 residues. CDR3 residues: CASSHRGFEAFF. The CDR3 DNA reads TGCGCCAGCAGCCACCGGGGGTTTGAAGCTTTCTTT.

V gene TRBV28 combines with J gene TRBJ2-7, with 7 bases identical to TRBD2. Per the germline V gene, CDR1 is MDHEN and CDR2 is SYDVKM. V shed 6 bases, J shed 3 bases, and the junction held 11 bases outside the gene matches. The CDR3 runs to 15 residues. The CDR3: CASSPRAGKIYEQYF. The CDR3 DNA follows: TGTGCCAGCAGCCCCAGAGCGGGGAAGATCTACGAGCAGTACTTC.

This clone was detected only a few times. The rearrangement uses TRBV18 and TRBJ2-7, with 7 bases fitting TRBD2. This CDR3 is 11 amino acids long. CDR1 is KGHSH and CDR2 is LQKENI in the germline V gene. The trim removed 5 bases at V and 7 bases at J, leaving 2 bases unmatched. This CDR3 is CASSSGGEQYF. CDR3 nucleotide sequence: TGTGCCAGCTCATCGGGGGGAGAGCAGTACTTC. The full variable domain, with the rest looked up from reference TRBV18 and TRBJ2-7, is NAGVMQNPRHLVRRRGQEARLRCSPMKGHSHVYWYRQLPEEGLKFMVYLQKENIIDESGMPKERFSAEFPKEGPSILRIQQVVRGDSAAYFCASSSGGEQYFGPGTRLTVT.

V and J are TRBV7-2 and TRBJ2-7; 14 bases map to TRBD2. V trimming: 5 bases; J trimming: 6 bases; junction bases outside the gene matches: 9. Germline CDR1 and CDR2: SGHTA and FQGNSA. The CDR3 consists of 16 residues. CDR3: CASSPLGLAGDAEQYF. For the CDR3, the DNA is TGTGCCAGCAGCCCCTTGGGACTAGCGGGAGATGCCGAGCAGTACTTC.

The chain combines TRBV28 with TRBJ2-2; 7 bases map to TRBD2. CDR3 length: 13 residues. Germline V gene data show CDR1 as MDHEN and CDR2 as SYDVKM. Germline trimming cut 8 bases from V and 1 base from J; bases unmatched to any gene: 1. The CDR3 DNA reads as TGTGCCAGCGCGGGAGAGAACACCGGGGAGCTGTTTTTT. Encoded protein: CASAGENTGELFF. Combining the CDR3 with reference TRBV28 and TRBJ2-2 gives the whole variable domain DVKVTQSSRYLVKRTGEKVFLECVQDMDHENMFWYRQDPGLGLRLIYFSYDVKMKEKGDIPEGYSVSREKKERFSLILESASTNQTSMYLCASAGENTGELFFGEGSRLTVL.

This clone was counted only a few times. This chain connects TRBV5-4 to TRBJ1-6, with 7 bases aligning to TRBD1. V lost 2 bases, J lost 5 bases, and 1 base stayed unmatched. CDR1 and CDR2 (germline): SGHNT, YYREEE (reference sequence). The CDR3 covers 14 residues. The CDR3 coding sequence is TGTGCCAGCAGCTTCGACAGGGATAATTCACCCCTCCACTTT. Protein: CASSFDRDNSPLHF.

The chain employs TRBV10-3 and TRBJ2-1; D is perhaps TRBD2 (6 bases). From germline, CDR1 is ENHRY and CDR2 SYGVKD. V was trimmed by 4 bases and J by 4 bases, leaving 8 bases between them. The CDR3 extends over 13 amino acids. The CDR3, as DNA: TGTGCCATCAGTGGCGGGACTTACAATGAGCAGTTCTTC. Residues: CAISGGTYNEQFF.

Here the CDR3 DNA reads TGTGCCAGTAGTCCAGCGGGAGGATCCTCCTACGAGCAGTACTTC. Protein product: CASSPAGGSSYEQYF. The chain recombines TRBV19 with TRBJ2-7; TRBD2 agrees at 9 bases. The CDR3 extends over 15 amino acids. Germline assignment: CDR1 LNHDA and CDR2 SQIVND (reference sequence). J gave up 0 bases and V 5 bases, and 5 bases lay outside the gene matches.

The J gene is TRBJ1-4, the V gene TRBV5-4; D remains unclear. CDR1 and CDR2 from the germline V gene are SGHNT and YYREEE (reference sequence). CDR3 size: 16 residues. V was shortened by 4 bases and J by 4 bases, with 17 bases between the two germline ends. CDR3 bases: TGTGCCAGCAGCGTCCATGGTGGCACAATTAATGAAAAACTGTTTTTT. Its protein product is CASSVHGGTINEKLFF.